The present T cell receptor (beta chain) was sequenced within a study of T cells after yellow fever vaccination. The study, taken as a whole, reports: Researchers noted that a small share of clonotypes showed up in both CD4 and CD8 compartments. It was a weaker secondary response, yet one that peaked faster, at day 5 versus 15. After the booster, 96% of CD4 and more than 85% of CD8 primary-response clones were re-detected.

Germline CDR1 is SGHRS and CDR2 is YFSETQ. After removal of 4 bases from V and 5 bases from J, the junction contained 9 bases not matched to a gene. The CDR3 covers 14 residues. Concerning this clonotype itself: The antigen is unknown.

Conversion of TCR transcripts into cDNA relied on 5'RACE template switching, which added a universal primer site and UMIs. TCRdb processed the 5' RACE reads anew with MiXCR; each CDR3 protein has one entry. The table shows under 550,000 distinct CDR3 sequences, with just over 20% occurring only once. The chain joins TRBV5-1 to TRBJ2-7, with TRBD1 matching over 7 bases. The source is a man aged 18 to 29 who received the YFV17D yellow fever vaccine. Source: PBMCs, taken less than 25 days after the first yellow fever vaccination. CDR3: CASSQETGSDEQYV. In nucleotides, the CDR3 is TGCGCCAGCAGCCAGGAGACAGGGTCCGACGAGCAGTACGTC.